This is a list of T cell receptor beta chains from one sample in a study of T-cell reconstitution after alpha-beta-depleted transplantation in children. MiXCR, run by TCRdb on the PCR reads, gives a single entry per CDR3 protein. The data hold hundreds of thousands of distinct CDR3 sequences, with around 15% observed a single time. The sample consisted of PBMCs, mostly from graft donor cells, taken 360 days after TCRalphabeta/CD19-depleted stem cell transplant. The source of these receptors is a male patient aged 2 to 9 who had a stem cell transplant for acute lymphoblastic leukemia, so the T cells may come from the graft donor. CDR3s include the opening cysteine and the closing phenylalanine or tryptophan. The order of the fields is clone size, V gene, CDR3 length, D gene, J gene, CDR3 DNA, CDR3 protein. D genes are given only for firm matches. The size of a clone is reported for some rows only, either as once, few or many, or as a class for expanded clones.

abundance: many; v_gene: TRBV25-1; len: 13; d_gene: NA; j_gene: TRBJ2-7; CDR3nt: TGTGCCAGCAGTGATGGCAACTACTACGAGCAGTACTTC; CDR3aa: CASSDGNYYEQYF
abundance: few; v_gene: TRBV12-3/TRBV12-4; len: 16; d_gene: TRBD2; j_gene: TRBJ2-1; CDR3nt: TGTGCCAGCAGTTTGTGGCGGGAGGCCTCCTACAATGAGCAGTTCTTC; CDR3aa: CASSLWREASYNEQFF
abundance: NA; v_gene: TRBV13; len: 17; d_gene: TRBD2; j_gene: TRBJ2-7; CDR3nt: TGTGCCAGCAGCTTCCAGCGGGGGAGCGGGGGAGCCTACGAGCAGTACTTC; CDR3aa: CASSFQRGSGGAYEQYF
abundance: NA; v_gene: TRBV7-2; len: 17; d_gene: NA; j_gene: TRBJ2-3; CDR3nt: TGTGCCAGCAGCTTAGCCCCTGGCAGCCGGTCCACAGATACGCAGTATTTT; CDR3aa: CASSLAPGSRSTDTQYF
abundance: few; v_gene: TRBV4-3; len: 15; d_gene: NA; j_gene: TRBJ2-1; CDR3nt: TGCGCCAGCAGCCATGACTTAAGCTCCTACAATGAGCAGTTCTTC; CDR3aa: CASSHDLSSYNEQFF
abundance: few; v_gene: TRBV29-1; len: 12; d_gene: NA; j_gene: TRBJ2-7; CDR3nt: TGCAGCGTTGAAGTCGGAGGGTACGAGCAGTACTTC; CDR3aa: CSVEVGGYEQYF
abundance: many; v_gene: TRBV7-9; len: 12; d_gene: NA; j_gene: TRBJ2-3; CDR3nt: TGTGCCAGCAGCTTAATAAGCGATACGCAGTATTTT; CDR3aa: CASSLISDTQYF
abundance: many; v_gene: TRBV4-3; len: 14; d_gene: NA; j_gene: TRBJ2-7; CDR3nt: TGCGCCAGCAGCCTTCGGCTCAGCTCCTACGAGCAGTACTTC; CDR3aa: CASSLRLSSYEQYF
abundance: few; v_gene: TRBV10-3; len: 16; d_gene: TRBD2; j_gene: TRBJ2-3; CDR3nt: TGTGCCATCAGTGGAAGACTAGCGGGAGGGTCAGATACGCAGTATTTT; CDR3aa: CAISGRLAGGSDTQYF
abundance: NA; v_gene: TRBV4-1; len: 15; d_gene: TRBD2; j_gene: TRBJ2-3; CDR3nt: TGCGCCAGCAGCCCAAGGACTAGCAGCACAGATACGCAGTATTTT; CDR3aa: CASSPRTSSTDTQYF
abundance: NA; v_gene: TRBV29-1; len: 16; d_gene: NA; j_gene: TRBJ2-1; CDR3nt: TGCAGCGTTTGCCGCGCCGAGGGCCTCTCCTACAATGAGCAGTTCTTC; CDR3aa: CSVCRAEGLSYNEQFF
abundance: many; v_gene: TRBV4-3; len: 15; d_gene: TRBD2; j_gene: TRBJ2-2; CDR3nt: TGCGCCAGCAGCCTTGGGACTAGCAGCGGGGGGGAGCTGTTTTTT; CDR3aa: CASSLGTSSGGELFF
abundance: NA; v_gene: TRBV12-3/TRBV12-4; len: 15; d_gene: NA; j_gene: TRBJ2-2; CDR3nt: TGTGCCAGCACCCTTCTTAGCGGGAACACCGGGGAGCTGTTTTTT; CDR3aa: CASTLLSGNTGELFF
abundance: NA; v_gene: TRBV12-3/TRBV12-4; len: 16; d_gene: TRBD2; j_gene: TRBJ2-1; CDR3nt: TGTGCCAGCAGCCCCGGACTAGTCGTCTCCTACAATGAGCAGTTCTTC; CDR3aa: CASSPGLVVSYNEQFF
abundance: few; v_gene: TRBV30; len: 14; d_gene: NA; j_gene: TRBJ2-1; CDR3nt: TGTGCCTGGAGTGCGACAGGTTCCTACAATGAGCAGTTCTTC; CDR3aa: CAWSATGSYNEQFF
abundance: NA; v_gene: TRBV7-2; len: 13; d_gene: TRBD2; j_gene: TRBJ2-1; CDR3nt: TGTGCCAGCAGCTCGGGACTAGCTCTTGAGCAGTTCTTC; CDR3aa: CASSSGLALEQFF
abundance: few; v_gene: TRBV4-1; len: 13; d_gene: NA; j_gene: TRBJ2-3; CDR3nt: TGCGCCAGCAGCTACGGACCCCGTGATACGCAGTATTTT; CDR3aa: CASSYGPRDTQYF
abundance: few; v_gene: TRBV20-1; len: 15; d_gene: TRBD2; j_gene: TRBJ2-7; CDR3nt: TGCAGTGCCCCCCTTGGGGCGGGAGGGCCCAACGAGCAGTACTTC; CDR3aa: CSAPLGAGGPNEQYF
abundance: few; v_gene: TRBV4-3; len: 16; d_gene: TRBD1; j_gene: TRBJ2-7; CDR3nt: TGCGCCAGCAGCCAAGGCTGGGACAGGGAAGACTACGAGCAGTACTTC; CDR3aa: CASSQGWDREDYEQYF
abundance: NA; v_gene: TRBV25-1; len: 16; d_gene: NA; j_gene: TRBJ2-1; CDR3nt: TGTGCCAGCAGTGAATATGGGGGTGTAGGTCTGAATGAGCAGTTCTTC; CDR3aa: CASSEYGGVGLNEQFF
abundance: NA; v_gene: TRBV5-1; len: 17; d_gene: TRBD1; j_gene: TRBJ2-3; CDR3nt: TGCGCCAGCAGCTTACGACCGGGACAGGGTAGAACAGATACGCAGTATTTT; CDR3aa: CASSLRPGQGRTDTQYF
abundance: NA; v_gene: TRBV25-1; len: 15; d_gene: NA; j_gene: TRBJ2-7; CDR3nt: TGTGCCAGCAGTGAACCTGGATTGGGCAACTACGAGCAGTACTTC; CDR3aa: CASSEPGLGNYEQYF
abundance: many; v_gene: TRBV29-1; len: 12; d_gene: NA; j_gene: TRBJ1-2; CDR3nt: TGCAGCGTTGGGCGTGAGGGTGCAGGCTACACCTTC; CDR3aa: CSVGREGAGYTF
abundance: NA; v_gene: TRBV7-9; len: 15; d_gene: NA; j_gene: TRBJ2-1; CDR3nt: TGTGCCAGCAGCTTCCCTACCGAGACCTACAATGAGCAGTTCTTC; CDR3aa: CASSFPTETYNEQFF
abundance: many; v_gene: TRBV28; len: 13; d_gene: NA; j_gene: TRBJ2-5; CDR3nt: TGTGCCAGCAGGGTCCCCCCTCAAGAGACCCAGTACTTC; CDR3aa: CASRVPPQETQYF
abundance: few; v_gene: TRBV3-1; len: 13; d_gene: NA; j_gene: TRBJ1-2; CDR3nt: TGTGCCAGCAGCCAAGGGCCAGACTATGGCTACACCTTC; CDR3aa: CASSQGPDYGYTF